These 5 T cell receptor beta chains originate from one sample sequenced in a study of T cell responses to AZD1222 COVID-19 vaccine. Clones were read by immunoSEQ multiplex PCR, and TCRdb kept only the in-frame ones, dropping some. The data show 150,000 to 200,000 clones, about 92% seen once. Source: peripheral blood, taken 28 days after the second AZD1222 dose. These receptors were obtained from an adult who received the AZD1222 COVID-19 vaccine.

The chain is built from TRBV6-6 and TRBJ1-5; 7 bases map to TRBD1. Germline loops: CDR1 MNHNY, CDR2 SVGAGI (reference sequence). The junction had 8 bases not matched to a gene; V was cut back by 6 bases and J by 6 bases. This CDR3 spans 14 amino acids. The CDR3 loop reads CASRPPGGGQPQHF. CDR3 DNA sequence: TGTGCCAGCAGACCCCCAGGGGGGGGTCAGCCCCAGCATTTT.

The V call is TRBV7-9, the J call TRBJ2-3, with 11 bases that match TRBD2. J lost 2 bases, V lost 2 bases, and 9 bases had no gene match. Germline V CDR1 and CDR2: SEHNR, FQNEAQ (reference sequence). This CDR3 is built from 18 residues. DNA for the CDR3: TGTGCCAGCAGCTTAAGTGGGCTAGCGGGGGGATTCACAGATACGCAGTATTTT. It translates to CASSLSGLAGGFTDTQYF.

The chain joins TRBV10-3 to TRBJ1-2; a possible D gene is TRBD1 (5 bases). Looked up from germline, CDR1 is ENHRY and CDR2 is SYGVKD. This CDR3 spans 15 amino acids. V was trimmed by 0 bases and J by 1 base, leaving 9 bases between them. CDR3 loop: CAISESRDRNYGYTF. The CDR3 DNA reads as TGTGCCATCAGTGAGTCACGGGACCGTAACTATGGCTACACCTTC.

The chain combines TRBV15 with TRBJ1-5; 9 nucleotides align to TRBD1. Germline CDR1 LNHNV, CDR2 YYDKDF (reference sequence). Trimming removed 3 bases from V and 7 bases from J; junction bases left unmatched: 4. This CDR3 region has 14 residues. As DNA, the CDR3 is TGTGCCACCAGCAGTAGGACAGGGGTCCAGCCCCAGCATTTT. As protein: CATSSRTGVQPQHF.

The genes are TRBV10-3 and TRBJ1-4; D is perhaps TRBD1 (6 bases). This CDR3 is 15 amino acids long. Trimming took 3 bases from V and 0 from J, leaving 8 bases between them. CDR1 and CDR2 (germline): ENHRY, SYGVKD. The CDR3 spells CAISEQGATNEKLFF. CDR3 coding DNA: TGTGCCATCAGTGAACAGGGTGCAACTAATGAAAAACTGTTTTTT.